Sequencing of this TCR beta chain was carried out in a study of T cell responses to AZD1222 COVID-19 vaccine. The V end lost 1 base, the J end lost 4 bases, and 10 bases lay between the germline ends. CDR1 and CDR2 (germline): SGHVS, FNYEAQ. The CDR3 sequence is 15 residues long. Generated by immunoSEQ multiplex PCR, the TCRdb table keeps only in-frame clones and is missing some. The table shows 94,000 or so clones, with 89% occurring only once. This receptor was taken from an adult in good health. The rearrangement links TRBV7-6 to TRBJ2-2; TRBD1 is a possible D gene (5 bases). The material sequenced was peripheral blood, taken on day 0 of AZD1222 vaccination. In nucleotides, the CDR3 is TGTGCCAGCAGCTTAGTCCAGGGTGGCACCGGGGAGCTGTTTTTT. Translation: CASSLVQGGTGELFF. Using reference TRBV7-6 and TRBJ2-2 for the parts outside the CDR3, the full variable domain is GAGVSQSPRYKVTKRGQDVALRCDPISGHVSLYWYRQALGQGPEFLTYFNYEAQQDKSGLPNDRFSAERPEGSISTLTIQRTEQRDSAMYRCASSLVQGGTGELFFGEGSRLTVL.